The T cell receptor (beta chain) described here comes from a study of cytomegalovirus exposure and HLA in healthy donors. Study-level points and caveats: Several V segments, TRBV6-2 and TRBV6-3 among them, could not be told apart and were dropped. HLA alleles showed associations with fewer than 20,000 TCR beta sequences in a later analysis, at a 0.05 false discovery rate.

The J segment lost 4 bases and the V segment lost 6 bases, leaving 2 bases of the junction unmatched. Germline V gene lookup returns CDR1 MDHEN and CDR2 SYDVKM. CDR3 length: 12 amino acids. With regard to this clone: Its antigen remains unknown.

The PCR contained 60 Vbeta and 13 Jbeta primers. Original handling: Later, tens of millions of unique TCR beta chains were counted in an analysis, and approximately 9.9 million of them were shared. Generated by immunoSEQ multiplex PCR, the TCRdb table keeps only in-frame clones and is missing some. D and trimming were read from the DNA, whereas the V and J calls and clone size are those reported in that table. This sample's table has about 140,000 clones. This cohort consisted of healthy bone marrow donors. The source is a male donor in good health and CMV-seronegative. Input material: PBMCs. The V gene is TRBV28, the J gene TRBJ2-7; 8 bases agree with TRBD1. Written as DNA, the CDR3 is TGTGCCAGCAGGGGACAGGCTTACGAGCAGTACTTC. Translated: CASRGQAYEQYF.